This TCR beta chain is from a study of blood T cell repertoires in COVID-19. Study-wide context: The United States, Italy and Spain provided the acute and convalescent COVID-19 samples. The analysed material was cDNA or gDNA that came from T cells, B-cell-depleted T cells, or PBMCs.

Original analysis: For nucleated cells, counts were estimated from reference gene primer amplification. The table came from immunoSEQ multiplex PCR; TCRdb's copy has only in-frame clones and leaves some out. V, J and clone size derive from that table, while D and trimming were established from the DNA sequence. The sample holds more than 95,000 clones, about 90% seen once. This CDR3 has 14 residues. CDR1 and CDR2 from the germline V gene are SGHAT and FQDESV (reference sequence). Trimming removed 6 bases from V and 0 bases from J, with 10 bases in between. This rearrangement joins TRBV11-1 to TRBJ2-3; TRBD2 might be the D (5 bases). This clonotype was obtained from a human donor in a cohort sampled during active COVID-19. The specimen sequenced was peripheral blood. The CDR3 sequence: CASRKGGSTDTQYF. CDR3 coding DNA: TGTGCCAGCAGGAAGGGCGGGAGCACAGATACGCAGTATTTT. The whole variable domain, remainder taken from reference TRBV11-1 and TRBJ2-3, is EAEVAQSPRYKITEKSQAVAFWCDPISGHATLYWYRQILGQGPELLVQFQDESVVDDSQLPKDRFSAERLKGVDSTLKIQPAELGDSAMYLCASRKGGSTDTQYFGPGTRLTVL.